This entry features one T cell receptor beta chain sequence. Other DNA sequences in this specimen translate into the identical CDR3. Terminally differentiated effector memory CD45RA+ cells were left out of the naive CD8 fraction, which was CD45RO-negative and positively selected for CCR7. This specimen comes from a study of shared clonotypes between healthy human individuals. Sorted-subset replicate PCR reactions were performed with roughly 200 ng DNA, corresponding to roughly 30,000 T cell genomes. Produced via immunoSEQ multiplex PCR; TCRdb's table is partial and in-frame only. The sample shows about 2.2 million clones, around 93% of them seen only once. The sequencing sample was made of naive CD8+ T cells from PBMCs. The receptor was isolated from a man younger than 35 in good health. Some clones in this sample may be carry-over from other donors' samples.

In nucleotides, the CDR3 is TGTGCCAGCATCAGGGGGGGGGAGCAGTACTTC. Translating it yields CASIRGGEQYF. J is TRBJ2-7 and V is TRBV27; perhaps D is TRBD1 or TRBD2 (7 bases each). Germline V gene sequence: CDR1 MNHEY, CDR2 SMNVEV (reference sequence). V was cut by 7 bases and J by 7 bases, with 11 bases left in between. The CDR3 is made up of 11 amino acids.